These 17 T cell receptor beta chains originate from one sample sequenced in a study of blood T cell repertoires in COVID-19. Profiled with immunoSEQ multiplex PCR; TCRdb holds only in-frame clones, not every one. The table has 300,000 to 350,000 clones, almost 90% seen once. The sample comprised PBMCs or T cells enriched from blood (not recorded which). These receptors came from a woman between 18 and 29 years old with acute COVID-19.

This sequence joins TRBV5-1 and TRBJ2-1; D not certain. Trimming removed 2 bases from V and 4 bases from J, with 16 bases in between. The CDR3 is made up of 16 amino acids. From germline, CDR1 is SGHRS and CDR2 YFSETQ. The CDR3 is CASSFDGAGVYNEQFF. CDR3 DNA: TGCGCCAGCAGCTTTGACGGCGCAGGCGTGTACAATGAGCAGTTCTTC.

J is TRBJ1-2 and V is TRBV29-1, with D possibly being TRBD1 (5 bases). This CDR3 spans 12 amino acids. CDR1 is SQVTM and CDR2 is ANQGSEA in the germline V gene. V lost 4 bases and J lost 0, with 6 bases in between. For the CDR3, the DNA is TGCAGCGTTGGACAGTCTAACTATGGCTACACCTTC. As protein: CSVGQSNYGYTF.

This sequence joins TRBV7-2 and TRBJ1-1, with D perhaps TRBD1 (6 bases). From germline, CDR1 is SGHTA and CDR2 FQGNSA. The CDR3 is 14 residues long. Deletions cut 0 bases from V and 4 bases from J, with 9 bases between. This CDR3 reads CASSLATGGTEAFF. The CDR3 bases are TGTGCCAGCAGCTTAGCGACAGGCGGCACTGAAGCTTTCTTT.

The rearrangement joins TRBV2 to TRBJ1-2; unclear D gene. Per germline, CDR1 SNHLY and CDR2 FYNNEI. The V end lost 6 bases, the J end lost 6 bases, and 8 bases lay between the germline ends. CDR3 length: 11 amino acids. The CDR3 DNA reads TGTGCCAGCAGGGCTGTTGATGGCTACACCTTC. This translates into CASRAVDGYTF.

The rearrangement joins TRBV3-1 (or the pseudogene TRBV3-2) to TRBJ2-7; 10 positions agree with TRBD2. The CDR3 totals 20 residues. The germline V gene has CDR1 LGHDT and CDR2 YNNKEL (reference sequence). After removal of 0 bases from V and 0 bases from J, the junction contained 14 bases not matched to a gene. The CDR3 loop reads CASSQEKGLAGEGSSYEQYF. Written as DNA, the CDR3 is TGTGCCAGCAGCCAAGAAAAGGGGCTAGCGGGAGAGGGGAGCTCCTACGAGCAGTACTTC.

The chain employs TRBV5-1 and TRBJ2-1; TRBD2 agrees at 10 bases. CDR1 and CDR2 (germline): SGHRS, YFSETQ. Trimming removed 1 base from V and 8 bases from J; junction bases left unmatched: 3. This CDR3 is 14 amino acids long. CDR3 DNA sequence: TGCGCCAGCAGCTTGCCTAGCGGGAGCGATGAGCAGTTCTTC. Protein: CASSLPSGSDEQFF. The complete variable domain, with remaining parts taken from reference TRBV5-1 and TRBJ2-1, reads KAGVTQTPRYLIKTRGQQVTLSCSPISGHRSVSWYQQTPGQGLQFLFEYFSETQRNKGNFPGRFSGRQFSNSRSEMNVSTLELGDSALYLCASSLPSGSDEQFFGPGTRLTVL.

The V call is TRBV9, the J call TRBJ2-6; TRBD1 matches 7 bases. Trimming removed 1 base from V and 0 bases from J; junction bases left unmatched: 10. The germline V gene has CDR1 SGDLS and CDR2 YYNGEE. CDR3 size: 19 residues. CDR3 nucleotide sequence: TGTGCCAGCAGCGTAACAGGGACAGCATTCAGCTCTGGGGCCAACGTCCTGACTTTC. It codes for CASSVTGTAFSSGANVLTF.

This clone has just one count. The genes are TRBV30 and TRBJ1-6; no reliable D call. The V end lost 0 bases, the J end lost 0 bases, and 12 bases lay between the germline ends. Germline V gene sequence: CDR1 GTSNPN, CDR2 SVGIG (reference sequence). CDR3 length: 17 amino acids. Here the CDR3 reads CAWSVGRTSSYNSPLHF. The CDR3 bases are TGTGCCTGGAGTGTCGGTCGCACGAGCTCCTATAATTCACCCCTCCACTTT.

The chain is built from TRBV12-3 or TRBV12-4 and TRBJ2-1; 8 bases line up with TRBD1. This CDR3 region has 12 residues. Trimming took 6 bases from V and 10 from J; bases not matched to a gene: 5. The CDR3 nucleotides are TGTGCCAGCAGACGACAGGGGTACGAGCAGTTCTTC. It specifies CASRRQGYEQFF.

CDR3 residues: CASSEGLAGDVNEQFF. In DNA, the CDR3 is TGTGCCAGCAGCGAAGGACTAGCGGGAGATGTGAATGAGCAGTTCTTC. J is TRBJ2-1 and V is TRBV6-2 or TRBV6-3, with 13 bases matching TRBD2. Germline V lookup: CDR1 MNHEY, CDR2 SVGEGT. The trim removed 6 bases at V and 7 bases at J, leaving 9 bases unmatched. This CDR3 contains 16 residues.

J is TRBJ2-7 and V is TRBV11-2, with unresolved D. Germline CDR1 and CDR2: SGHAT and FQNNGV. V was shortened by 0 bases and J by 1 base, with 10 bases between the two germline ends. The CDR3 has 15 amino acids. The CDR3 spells CASSLDVWQSYEQYF. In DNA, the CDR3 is TGTGCCAGCAGCTTAGATGTTTGGCAGTCCTACGAGCAGTACTTC.

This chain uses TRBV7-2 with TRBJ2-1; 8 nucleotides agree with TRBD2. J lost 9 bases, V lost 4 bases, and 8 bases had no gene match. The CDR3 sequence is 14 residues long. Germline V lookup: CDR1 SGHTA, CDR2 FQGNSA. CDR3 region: CASSSPGLVVEQFF. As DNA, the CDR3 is TGTGCCAGCAGCTCCCCGGGACTAGTGGTTGAGCAGTTCTTC.

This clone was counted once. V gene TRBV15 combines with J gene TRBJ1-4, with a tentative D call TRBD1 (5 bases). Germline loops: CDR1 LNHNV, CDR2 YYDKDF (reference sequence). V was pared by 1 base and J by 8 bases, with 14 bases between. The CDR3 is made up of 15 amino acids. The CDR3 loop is CATSRVAVSGEKLFF. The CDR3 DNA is TGTGCCACCAGCAGAGTAGCAGTTTCAGGGGAAAAACTGTTTTTT.

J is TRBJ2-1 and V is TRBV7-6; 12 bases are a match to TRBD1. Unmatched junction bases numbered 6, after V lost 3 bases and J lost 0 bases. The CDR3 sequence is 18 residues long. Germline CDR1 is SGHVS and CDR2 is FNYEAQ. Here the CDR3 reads CASSFGTGGHSSYNEQFF. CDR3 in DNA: TGTGCCAGCAGCTTTGGGACAGGGGGCCATAGCTCCTACAATGAGCAGTTCTTC.

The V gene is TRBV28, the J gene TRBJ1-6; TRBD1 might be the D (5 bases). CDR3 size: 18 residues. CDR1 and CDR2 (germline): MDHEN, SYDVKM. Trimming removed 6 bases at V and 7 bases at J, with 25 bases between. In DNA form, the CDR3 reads TGTGCCAGCAGCCAAACGGGACCTACGAGAGCGGGCAATTCACCCCTCCACTTT. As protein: CASSQTGPTRAGNSPLHF.

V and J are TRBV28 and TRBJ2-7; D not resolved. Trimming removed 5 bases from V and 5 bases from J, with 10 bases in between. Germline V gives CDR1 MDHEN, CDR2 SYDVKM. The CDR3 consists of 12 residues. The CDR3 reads CASSPRLDEQYF. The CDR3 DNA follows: TGTGCCAGCAGTCCCCGGTTGGACGAGCAGTACTTC.

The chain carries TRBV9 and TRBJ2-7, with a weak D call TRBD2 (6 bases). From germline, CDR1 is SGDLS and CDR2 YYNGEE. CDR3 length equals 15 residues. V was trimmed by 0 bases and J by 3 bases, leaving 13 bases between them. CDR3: CASSVGGAPSYEQYF. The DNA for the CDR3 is TGTGCCAGCAGCGTAGGCGGGGCACCGAGCTACGAGCAGTACTTC.